Listed below are T cell receptor beta chains from one sample, sequenced in a study of cytomegalovirus exposure and HLA in healthy donors. The protocol was immunoSEQ multiplex PCR, while the TCRdb copy is restricted to in-frame clones and leaves out a portion. Of about 93,000 clones listed, less than 80% are singletons. The sample was PBMCs. The receptors here all came from a boy aged 10-17 years in good health and CMV-seropositive. CDR3s leave out the opening cysteine and the closing phenylalanine or tryptophan. Some rows have no size entry. The others give once, few or many, or a class for an expanded clone.

TRBJ1-6,.,TRBV7-6,ASSHRQGLNSPLH
TRBJ1-4,.,TRBV6-6,ASSHRGHRGRPELF
TRBJ2-1,.,TRBV7-3,ASSTGTGAYNEQF
TRBJ2-1,.,TRBV5-6,ASSLGQGAYNEQF
TRBJ1-1,few,TRBV9,ASSTSRGNTEAF
TRBJ2-2,.,TRBV11-2,ASSPGGWELF
TRBJ1-6,.,TRBV7-9,ASSFRDRSASPLH
TRBJ1-1,once,TRBV1,TSSQLQGLPCEAF
TRBJ1-6,.,TRBV6-1,ASQVQGADSPLH
TRBJ1-5,few,TRBV6-6,ASTRGGMGQPQH
TRBJ1-2,.,TRBV19,ASSIRDRVTYGYT
TRBJ2-1,.,TRBV9,ASSAVSSGGNNEQF
TRBJ1-5,.,TRBV10-2,ASGTGNQPQH
TRBJ2-3,.,TRBV4-2,ASSLLHASRTDTQY
TRBJ2-1,.,TRBV20-1,SARYYNEQF
TRBJ2-1,.,TRBV30,AWSPGSGYNEQF
TRBJ2-7,once,TRBV7-9,ASSLVIGQGVDEQY
TRBJ2-7,.,TRBV7-6,ASSLGEAYEQY
TRBJ1-1,few,TRBV12-2,ASRLQNTEAF
TRBJ2-1,.,TRBV7-6,ASSLGTGGACSQF
TRBJ1-1,.,TRBV30,ASGQGEMGTEAF
TRBJ2-1,.,TRBV6-1,ASNKRTGGNKEQF
TRBJ1-5,once,TRBV5-6,ASSSNAGTPNQPQH